The 32 T cell receptor beta chains reported below all come from one sample, sequenced in a study of blood T cell repertoires in COVID-19. Clones were read by immunoSEQ multiplex PCR, and TCRdb kept only the in-frame ones, dropping some. Of 150,000 to 200,000 clones in the sample, roughly nine tenths are singletons; the top ten hold approximately 11%. Sequenced: peripheral blood. These receptors all stem from a woman aged 55-69 years with COVID-19, enrolled during active disease.

This chain connects TRBV5-1 to TRBJ2-7; D may be TRBD1 (6 bases). V was shortened by 3 bases and J by 5 bases, with 9 bases between the two germline ends. Germline CDR1 reads SGHRS; CDR2 reads YFSETQ. CDR3 length: 12 amino acids. In DNA, the CDR3 is TGCGCCAGCAGCTGGAACAGGGACGAGCAGTACTTC. The encoded protein is CASSWNRDEQYF.

CDR3 residues: CASSSIWGLANTGELFF. CDR3 bases: TGTGCCAGCAGCTCAATTTGGGGCCTTGCGAACACCGGGGAGCTGTTTTTT. The chain carries TRBV11-2 and TRBJ2-2; tentatively, D is TRBD1 (5 bases). The CDR3 spans 17 residues. Between the trimmed V and J ends, which lost 4 bases and 0 bases, there was a span of 15 bases. The V gene's germline CDR1 is SGHAT and CDR2 FQNNGV.

The chain recombines TRBV19 with TRBJ2-1; 11 positions agree with TRBD2. CDR1 LNHDA and CDR2 SQIVND come from the germline V gene (reference sequence). Germline trimming cut 7 bases from V and 4 bases from J; bases unmatched to any gene: 0. The CDR3 has 13 amino acids. In DNA, the CDR3 is TGTGCCAGTACTAGCGGGGGGTACAATGAGCAGTTCTTC. This encodes CASTSGGYNEQFF.

A few counts support this clone. The rearrangement uses TRBV9 and TRBJ2-7; D remains ambiguous. The CDR3 contains 12 residues. CDR1 and CDR2 (germline): SGDLS, YYNGEE. V lost 0 bases and J 3 bases, leaving 4 bases between the germline ends. This CDR3 is CASSVDSYEQYF. DNA for the CDR3: TGTGCCAGCAGCGTAGACAGCTACGAGCAGTACTTC.

The chain has TRBV24-1 and TRBJ2-7; D is perhaps TRBD1 (6 bases). The CDR3 has 14 residues. Germline lookup yields CDR1 KGHDR and CDR2 SFDVKD. V gave up 7 bases and J gave up 3 bases, with 15 bases separating them. CDR3 DNA sequence: TGTGCCACCAGCCCAACAGGGAATAACTACGAGCAGTACTTC. Its translation is CATSPTGNNYEQYF.

This rearrangement joins TRBV9 to TRBJ2-2; a weak D match, TRBD1 (6 bases). This CDR3 is built from 16 residues. V was shortened by 0 bases and J by 1 base, with 10 bases between the two germline ends. Per germline, CDR1 SGDLS and CDR2 YYNGEE. Written as DNA, the CDR3 is TGTGCCAGCAGCGTAGTGGACAGAAAGAACACCGGGGAGCTGTTTTTT. This translates into CASSVVDRKNTGELFF.

The CDR3 region has the DNA TGTGCCAGCAGTGAATCGGGAAGCTACGAGCAGTACTTC. This codes for CASSESGSYEQYF. The rearrangement joins TRBV25-1 to TRBJ2-7, with D possibly being TRBD2 (5 bases). Deletions cut 1 base from V and 3 bases from J, with 7 bases between. Germline V gene data show CDR1 as MGHDK and CDR2 as SYGVNS. CDR3 length: 13 residues.

The chain uses TRBV6-6 and TRBJ1-3; no reliable D call. Trimming pared 6 bases from V and 0 bases from J, leaving 9 bases between. Germline V lookup: CDR1 MNHNY, CDR2 SVGAGI (reference sequence). The length of the CDR3 is 14 residues. Here the CDR3 DNA reads TGTGCCAGCAGGAGCCCGAGCTCTGGAAACACCATATATTTT. Protein: CASRSPSSGNTIYF.

The CDR3 region is CASSMERFSYEQYF. The CDR3 coding sequence is TGTGCCAGCAGTATGGAGCGGTTTTCCTACGAGCAGTACTTC. The V call is TRBV6-5, the J call TRBJ2-7, with a possible D match to TRBD2 (5 bases). In germline, CDR1 is MNHEY, CDR2 SVGAGI. CDR3 length: 14 residues. Trimming removed 5 bases from V and 1 base from J, with 12 bases in between.

V gene TRBV5-1 combines with J gene TRBJ2-5; TRBD1 might be the D (5 bases). CDR3 length: 14 amino acids. The V gene's germline CDR1 is SGHRS and CDR2 YFSETQ. With 4 bases removed from V and 2 bases from J, the gap between germline ends came to 12 bases. The CDR3 region is CASSGSQVQETQYF. The CDR3 DNA follows: TGCGCCAGCAGCGGTTCACAGGTACAAGAGACCCAGTACTTC.

The DNA for the CDR3 is TGTGCCAGCAGCTTGGGGACGGGATCTAACTATGGCTACACCTTC. Protein: CASSLGTGSNYGYTF. The V and J genes are TRBV5-6 and TRBJ1-2; D unclear. The CDR3 loop spans 15 amino acids. V lost 0 bases and J lost 0, with 9 bases in between. Germline-derived CDR1 and CDR2 are SGHDT and YYEEEE.

The gene calls are TRBV15 and TRBJ1-1; no clear D gene. This CDR3 region has 14 residues. Per the germline V gene, CDR1 is LNHNV and CDR2 is YYDKDF (reference sequence). With 5 bases removed from V and 3 bases from J, the gap between germline ends came to 13 bases. The CDR3 nucleotides are TGTGCCACCAGCCCCAAACCACGGGACACTGAAGCTTTCTTT. Translating it yields CATSPKPRDTEAFF.

The V call is TRBV14, the J call TRBJ1-2, with TRBD1 matching over 9 bases. Unmatched junction bases numbered 11, after V lost 4 bases and J lost 8 bases. Germline V CDR1 and CDR2: SGHDN, FVKESK. This CDR3 has 15 residues. The CDR3 sequence: CASSRRGTGSKGYTF. The CDR3 DNA reads as TGTGCCAGCAGCCGCCGAGGGACAGGGAGTAAGGGCTACACCTTC.

The chain links TRBV30 to TRBJ1-3; no firm D call. Germline values: CDR1 GTSNPN, CDR2 SVGIG (reference sequence). With 6 bases removed from V and 16 bases from J, the gap between germline ends came to 25 bases. This CDR3 is 13 amino acids long. The CDR3: CACPARRGSVVYF. The CDR3 coding sequence is TGTGCCTGCCCCGCGCGCCGGGGTTCGGTTGTGTATTTT.

The chain carries TRBV3-1 (or the pseudogene TRBV3-2) and TRBJ1-2; 9 bases agree with TRBD1. The J segment lost 2 bases and the V segment lost 4 bases, leaving 5 bases of the junction unmatched. The CDR3 totals 15 residues. CDR1 LGHDT and CDR2 YNNKEL come from the germline V gene (reference sequence). CDR3 nucleotides: TGTGCCAGCAGCCTTATAGGGACAGGGAACTATGGCTACACCTTC. Its protein product is CASSLIGTGNYGYTF.

The chain uses TRBV4-1 and TRBJ1-5; 8 positions match TRBD1. The germline V gene has CDR1 MGHRA and CDR2 YSYEKL. The CDR3 totals 17 residues. J lost 3 bases, V lost 1 base, and 8 bases had no gene match. The chain's CDR3 is CASSQGTGQGYNQPQHF. As DNA, the CDR3 is TGCGCCAGCAGCCAAGGGACCGGACAGGGCTACAATCAGCCCCAGCATTTT.

This chain connects TRBV4-3 to TRBJ1-4; D not resolved. V lost 0 bases to trimming and J lost 8 bases, with 19 bases between them. Germline V gives CDR1 LGHNA, CDR2 YSLEER. The CDR3 contains 17 residues. CDR3 DNA sequence: TGCGCCAGCAGCCAAGAAACGCGGGATTGGACGGGGGAAAAACTGTTTTTT. Protein: CASSQETRDWTGEKLFF.

The sample holds one count of this clone. The rearrangement links TRBV7-3 to TRBJ2-4, with a tentative D call TRBD2 (6 bases). The CDR3 has 14 residues. V lost 2 bases and J lost 4, with 9 bases in between. Germline V CDR1 and CDR2: SGHTA, FQGTGA. In nucleotides, the CDR3 is TGTGCCAGCAGCTTAGGAGGGGTGAAAAACATTCAGTACTTC. Its protein product is CASSLGGVKNIQYF.

V is TRBV29-1 and J is TRBJ2-3; possibly TRBD2 for D (6 bases). Between the trimmed V and J ends, which lost 6 bases and 12 bases, there was a span of 22 bases. The CDR3 is 13 residues long. Germline assignment: CDR1 SQVTM and CDR2 ANQGSEA. DNA for the CDR3: TGCAGCGTGTACCGGGACTTTAATGAGGGACAGTATTTT. The encoded protein is CSVYRDFNEGQYF.

J is TRBJ1-1 and V is TRBV9, with D unresolved. Trimming removed 0 bases from V and 0 bases from J, with 6 bases in between. CDR1 and CDR2 (germline): SGDLS, YYNGEE. The length of the CDR3 is 14 residues. The CDR3 DNA reads TGTGCCAGCAGCGTAGGTCTGTTGAACACTGAAGCTTTCTTT. Protein sequence: CASSVGLLNTEAFF.

This sequence joins TRBV9 and TRBJ1-2; 7 bases are shared with TRBD1. Looked up from germline, CDR1 is SGDLS and CDR2 is YYNGEE. CDR3 length equals 15 residues. V shed 3 bases and J 4 bases; nucleotides not matched to a gene: 9. CDR3 residues: CASSASRQGSYGYTF. The CDR3 region has the DNA TGTGCCAGCAGCGCCTCACGACAGGGTTCCTATGGCTACACCTTC.

This chain uses TRBV5-1 with TRBJ2-7; TRBD2 might be the D (7 bases). Trimming cost V 2 bases and J 3 bases, with 15 bases left between them. Germline V lookup: CDR1 SGHRS, CDR2 YFSETQ. The length of the CDR3 is 15 residues. The CDR3, as DNA: TGCGCCAGCAGCTTAGGGGGGGCAATTTACTACGAGCAGTACTTC. This sequence encodes CASSLGGAIYYEQYF.

The rearrangement links TRBV30 to TRBJ1-3, with 10 positions matching TRBD1. The germline CDR1 and CDR2 sequences are GTSNPN and SVGIG (reference sequence). The CDR3 consists of 15 residues. Losses at the gene ends were 2 bases for V and 2 bases for J; bases not matched to a gene: 3. CDR3 protein: CAWSNGQGAGNTIYF. The CDR3 region has the DNA TGTGCCTGGAGTAACGGACAGGGGGCTGGAAACACCATATATTTT.

The J gene is TRBJ1-1, the V gene TRBV6-6; D perhaps matches TRBD1 (6 bases). Trimming removed 7 bases at V and 10 bases at J, with 22 bases between. Germline V gives CDR1 MNHNY, CDR2 SVGAGI (reference sequence). The CDR3 is 14 residues long. For the CDR3, the DNA is TGTGCCAGCATAAGACGGCAGGGGAGCACCCGAGCTTTCTTT. It yields the protein CASIRRQGSTRAFF.

The V and J genes are TRBV18 and TRBJ1-2, with 8 bases matching TRBD1. The CDR3 length is 13 residues. V shed 3 bases and J 4 bases; nucleotides not matched to a gene: 1. Germline values: CDR1 KGHSH, CDR2 LQKENI. The CDR3 protein is CASSPTGAYGYTF. The CDR3 bases are TGTGCCAGCTCACCGACAGGGGCCTATGGCTACACCTTC.

CDR3 DNA: TGTGCCAGTAGTATGTGGAGGGCGGGAGCGAAAGAGACCCAGTACTTC. Its translation is CASSMWRAGAKETQYF. The chain has TRBV19 and TRBJ2-5; 7 bases line up with TRBD2. CDR3 length: 16 residues. The ends lost 3 bases at V and 3 bases at J; junction bases unmatched: 10. The germline V gene has CDR1 LNHDA and CDR2 SQIVND (reference sequence).

This clone was picked up one time. V is TRBV7-9 and J is TRBJ1-2; a weak D match, TRBD1 (6 bases). V was clipped by 4 bases and J by 4 bases, with 16 bases between them. The CDR3 loop spans 15 amino acids. From germline, CDR1 is SEHNR and CDR2 FQNEAQ (reference sequence). CDR3 amino acids: CASSSNLQGTYGYTF. In nucleotides, the CDR3 is TGTGCCAGCAGCTCCAACTTACAGGGAACCTATGGCTACACCTTC.

The chain combines TRBV18 with TRBJ2-7, with D possibly being TRBD2 (6 bases). The CDR3 loop spans 14 amino acids. The V and J ends lost 3 bases and 3 bases respectively, with 12 bases between them. The germline V gene encodes CDR1 KGHSH and CDR2 LQKENI. CDR3 sequence reads: CASSPRDWNYEQYF. In DNA form, the CDR3 reads TGTGCCAGCTCACCTCGGGACTGGAACTACGAGCAGTACTTC.

The chain couples TRBV14 to TRBJ1-3, with TRBD1 matching 7 bases. The CDR3 extends over 15 amino acids. Germline CDR1 and CDR2: SGHDN and FVKESK. V lost 1 base and J lost 3; bases outside the gene matches: 3. The CDR3 protein is CASSQGQGLGNTIYF. CDR3 sequence (DNA): TGTGCCAGCAGCCAAGGACAGGGCCTTGGAAACACCATATATTTT.

This chain uses TRBV10-1 with TRBJ2-5, with D tentatively TRBD2 (5 bases). The CDR3 is 13 residues long. In germline, CDR1 is WNHNN, CDR2 SYGVQD (reference sequence). V was cut by 6 bases and J by 5 bases, with 13 bases left in between. CDR3 in amino acids: CASSRTSGETQYF. In DNA, the CDR3 is TGCGCCAGCAGCAGAACTAGTGGGGAGACCCAGTACTTC.

V gene TRBV19 combines with J gene TRBJ2-1; 7 nucleotides match TRBD1. The CDR3 is made up of 15 amino acids. Germline V gene lookup returns CDR1 LNHDA and CDR2 SQIVND (reference sequence). V was clipped by 6 bases and J by 3 bases; unmatched bases: 8. The CDR3 protein is CASSLGTEIYNEQFF. DNA of the CDR3: TGTGCCAGTAGCCTCGGGACAGAGATCTACAATGAGCAGTTCTTC. Combining the CDR3 with reference TRBV19 and TRBJ2-1 gives the whole variable domain DGGITQSPKYLFRKEGQNVTLSCEQNLNHDAMYWYRQDPGQGLRLIYYSQIVNDFQKGDIAEGYSVSREKKESFPLTVTSAQKNPTAFYLCASSLGTEIYNEQFFGPGTRLTVL.

CDR3 sequence: CASSIYNTEAFF. The CDR3 DNA sequence: TGTGCCAGCAGCATCTATAACACTGAAGCTTTCTTT. This chain joins TRBV11-2 and TRBJ1-1; D is ambiguous. V was cut by 5 bases and J by 2 bases, with 6 bases left in between. Germline CDR1 reads SGHAT; CDR2 reads FQNNGV. CDR3 size: 12 residues.